The clone carrying this TCR beta chain was detected only once. This entry is derived from a study of blood T cell repertoires in COVID-19. Turning to the study itself: Collection of acute and convalescent COVID-19 samples took place in the United States, Italy and Spain.

Produced via immunoSEQ multiplex PCR; TCRdb's table is partial and in-frame only. The data contain approximately 260,000 clones, 75% to 90% of them singletons. CDR3 size: 12 residues. V lost 7 bases to trimming and J lost 3 bases; unmatched junction nucleotides: 1. Germline V CDR1 and CDR2: MNHNY, SVGAGI (reference sequence). This chain links TRBV6-6 with TRBJ1-2, with TRBD1 matching over 8 bases. Sequencing was done on a sample of peripheral blood. The TCR originated in a human donor in a cohort sampled during active COVID-19. The DNA of the CDR3 is TGTGCCAGCAAGACAGGGGACTATGGCTACACCTTC. Protein product: CASKTGDYGYTF.